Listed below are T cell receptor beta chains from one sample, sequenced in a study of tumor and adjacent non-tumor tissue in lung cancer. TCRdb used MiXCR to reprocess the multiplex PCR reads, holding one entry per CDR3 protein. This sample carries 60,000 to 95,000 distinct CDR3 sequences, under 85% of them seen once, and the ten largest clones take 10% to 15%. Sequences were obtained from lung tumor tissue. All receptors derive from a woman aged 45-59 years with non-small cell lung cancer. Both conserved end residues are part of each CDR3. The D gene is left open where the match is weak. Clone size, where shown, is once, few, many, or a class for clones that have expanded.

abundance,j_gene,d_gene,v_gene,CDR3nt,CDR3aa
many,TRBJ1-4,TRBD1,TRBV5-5,TGTGCCAGCAGCCCGGGGACAGGAGGGGGTTGGGGACTGTTTTTT,CASSPGTGGGWGLFF
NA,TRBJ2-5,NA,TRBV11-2,TGTGTCAGCAGCTTTGCTGGAGAAGGGACCCAGTACTTC,CVSSFAGEGTQYF
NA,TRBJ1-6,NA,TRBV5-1,TGCGCCAGCAGACGACGGGCAGACAATAATTCAGCCCTCCACTTT,CASRRRADNNSALHF
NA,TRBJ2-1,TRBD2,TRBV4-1,TGCGCCAGCGACCAACCCACTAGCGGAGGGGTTGAGCAGTTCTTC,CASDQPTSGGVEQFF
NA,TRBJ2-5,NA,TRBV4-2,TGTGCCAGCAGCCAGTGCTTAGGAGGGGGAGAGACCCAGTACTTC,CASSQCLGGGETQYF
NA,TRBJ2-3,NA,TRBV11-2,TGTGCCAGCAGCTTAGATATGGGAAATACGCAGTATTTT,CASSLDMGNTQYF
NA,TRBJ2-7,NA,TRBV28,TGTGACAGTAGTTTATTTTGGACTATCCACGAGCAGTACTTC,CDSSLFWTIHEQYF
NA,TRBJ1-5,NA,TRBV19,TGTACCAGTAGTATAGTAGTCATGACGAATCAGCCCCAGCATTTT,CTSSIVVMTNQPQHF
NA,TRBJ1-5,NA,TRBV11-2,TGTGCCAACAGCTTTGATGAATCGAGCAATCAGCCCCAGCATTTT,CANSFDESSNQPQHF
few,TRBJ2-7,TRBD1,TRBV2,TGTGCCAGCAGTGGGACAGGTGTGACCTACGAGCAGTACTTC,CASSGTGVTYEQYF
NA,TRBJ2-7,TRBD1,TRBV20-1,TGCAATGCGGACCGGGACAGGGGGCTCAACAAGCAGTACTTC,CNADRDRGLNKQYF
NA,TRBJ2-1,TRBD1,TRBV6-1,TGTGCCAGCAGGCTGGACAGGGGGTCCTACAATGAGCAGTTCTTC,CASRLDRGSYNEQFF
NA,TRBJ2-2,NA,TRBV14,TGTGTCAGCAGCTCATATGACGGGGAGCTGTTTTTT,CVSSSYDGELFF
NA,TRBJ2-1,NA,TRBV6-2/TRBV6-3,TGTGCCAGCAGGCGGGACGGGGTGACGTCCTACTATGGGCAGTTCTTC,CASRRDGVTSYYGQFF
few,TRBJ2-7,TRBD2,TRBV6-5,TGTGCCAGCAGTTCCCAGACTAGCGGAAGATTATACGAGCAGTACTTC,CASSSQTSGRLYEQYF
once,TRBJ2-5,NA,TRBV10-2,TGCGCCAGCAGCCCCAGGGCCCAAGTGAGCCAGTACTTC,CASSPRAQVSQYF
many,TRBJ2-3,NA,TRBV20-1,TGCAGTGCTTTTAGCACAGATACGCAGTATTTT,CSAFSTDTQYF
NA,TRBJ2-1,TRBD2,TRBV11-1,TGTGCCAGCGGTTCAAGACTAGCGGGAGGGTTGCAGTTCTTC,CASGSRLAGGLQFF
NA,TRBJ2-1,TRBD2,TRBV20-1,TGCAGTGTCAGGAGGCGGGAGATGGATGAGCAGTTATTC,CSVRRREMDEQLF
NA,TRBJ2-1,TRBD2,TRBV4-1,TGCGCCAGCAGCCGAGAAAGGGGACTAGGCAAGTACTTC,CASSRERGLGKYF
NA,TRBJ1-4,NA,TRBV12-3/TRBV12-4,TGCGCCAGCAGTTTAAGAGAAAAACTGCTTTTT,CASSLREKLLF
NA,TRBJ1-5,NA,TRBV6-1,TGTGCCAGCAGTGAGTCAGGGGCTAGCAATCAGCCCCAGCAATTT,CASSESGASNQPQQF
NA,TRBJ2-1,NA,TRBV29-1,TGCAGCGTTCTTAACGGCGATACCGAGCAGTTCTTC,CSVLNGDTEQFF
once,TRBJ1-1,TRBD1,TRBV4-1,TGCACCGGCAGCCAAGCCACCGGGACAGCTGCTTTCTTT,CTGSQATGTAAFF
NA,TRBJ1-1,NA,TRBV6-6,TGTGCCAGTAGTTACCCAGTAGTGAACACTGAAGCTTCCTTT,CASSYPVVNTEASF
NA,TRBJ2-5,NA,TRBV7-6,TGTGCCAGCAGCCTCCGGAACCAAGAGACCCAGTACTTC,CASSLRNQETQYF
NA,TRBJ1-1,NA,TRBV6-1,TGTGCCAGCAATGAATGGGCAGGGGCGGAAACTTTCTTT,CASNEWAGAETFF